This TCR beta chain was retrieved from a study of blood T cell repertoires in COVID-19. Study information: The United States, Italy and Spain provided the acute and convalescent COVID-19 samples.

The authors' processing: Reference gene primers were amplified, and this amplification served to estimate nucleated cell counts. Profiling relied on immunoSEQ multiplex PCR, and the TCRdb table lists in-frame clones only, not all of them. Clone size and V and J calls were adopted from that table, with D and trimming inferred from the DNA. The sample lists around 260,000 clones; around 82% were seen once. Germline values: CDR1 LNHDA, CDR2 SQIVND (reference sequence). The CDR3 length is 15 residues. With 5 bases removed from V and 4 bases from J, the gap between germline ends came to 14 bases. This clone was observed a handful of times.

The sequence was collected from a woman in her 50s who had recovered from COVID-19. The gene calls are TRBV19 and TRBJ1-4; no definite D call. The sample comprised peripheral blood. DNA for the CDR3: TGTGCCAGTAGTGCCCGGGAAGGGCTTAATGAAAAACTGTTTTTT. It encodes CASSAREGLNEKLFF.